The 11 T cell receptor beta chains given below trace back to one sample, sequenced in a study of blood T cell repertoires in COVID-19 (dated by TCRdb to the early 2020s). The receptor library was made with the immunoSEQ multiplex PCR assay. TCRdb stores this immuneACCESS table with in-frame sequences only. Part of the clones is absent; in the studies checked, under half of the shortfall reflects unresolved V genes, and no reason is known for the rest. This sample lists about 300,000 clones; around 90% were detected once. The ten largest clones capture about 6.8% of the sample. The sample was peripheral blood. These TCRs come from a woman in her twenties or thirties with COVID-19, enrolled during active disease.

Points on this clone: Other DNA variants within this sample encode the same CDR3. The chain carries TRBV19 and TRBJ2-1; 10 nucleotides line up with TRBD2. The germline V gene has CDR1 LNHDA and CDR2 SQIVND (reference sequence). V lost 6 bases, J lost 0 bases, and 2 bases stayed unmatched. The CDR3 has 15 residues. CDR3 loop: CASSPSGSSYNEQFF. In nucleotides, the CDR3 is TGTGCCAGTAGCCCTAGCGGGAGCTCCTACAATGAGCAGTTCTTC.

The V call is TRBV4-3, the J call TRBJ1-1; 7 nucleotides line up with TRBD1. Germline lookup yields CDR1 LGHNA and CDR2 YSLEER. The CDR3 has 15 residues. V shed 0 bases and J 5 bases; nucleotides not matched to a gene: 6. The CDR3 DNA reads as TGCGCCAGCAGCCAAGATGAGGGGGCGAGGACTGAAGCTTTCTTT. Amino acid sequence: CASSQDEGARTEAFF.

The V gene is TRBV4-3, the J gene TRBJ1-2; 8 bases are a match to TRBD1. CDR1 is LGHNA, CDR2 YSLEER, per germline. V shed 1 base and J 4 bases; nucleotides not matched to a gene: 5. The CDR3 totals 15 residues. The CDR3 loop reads CASSQVQGAGYGYTF. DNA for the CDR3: TGCGCCAGCAGCCAAGTGCAGGGGGCAGGCTATGGCTACACCTTC.

CDR3 amino acids: CASSYRTGSYEQYF. The CDR3 region has the DNA TGTGCCAGCAGCTATCGGACAGGATCCTACGAGCAGTACTTC. The rearrangement joins TRBV5-5 to TRBJ2-7; 7 positions agree with TRBD1. From germline, CDR1 is SGHKS and CDR2 YYEKEE (reference sequence). V dropped 3 bases and J dropped 1; count of bases not matched to a gene: 4. The CDR3 runs to 14 residues.

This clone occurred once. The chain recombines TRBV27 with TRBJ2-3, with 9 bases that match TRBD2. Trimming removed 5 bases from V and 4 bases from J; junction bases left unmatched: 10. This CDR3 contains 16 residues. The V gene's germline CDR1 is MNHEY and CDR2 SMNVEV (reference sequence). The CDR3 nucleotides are TGTGCCAGCAGTCTCGGTATAGCGGGAGCCCCAGATACGCAGTATTTT. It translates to CASSLGIAGAPDTQYF.

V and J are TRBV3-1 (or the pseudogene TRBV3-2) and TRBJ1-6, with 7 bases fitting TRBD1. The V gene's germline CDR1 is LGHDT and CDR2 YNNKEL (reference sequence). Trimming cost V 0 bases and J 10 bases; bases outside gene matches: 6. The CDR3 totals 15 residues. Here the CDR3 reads CASSQDWDSKSPLHF. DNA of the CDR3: TGTGCCAGCAGCCAAGATTGGGACAGTAAGTCACCCCTCCACTTT.

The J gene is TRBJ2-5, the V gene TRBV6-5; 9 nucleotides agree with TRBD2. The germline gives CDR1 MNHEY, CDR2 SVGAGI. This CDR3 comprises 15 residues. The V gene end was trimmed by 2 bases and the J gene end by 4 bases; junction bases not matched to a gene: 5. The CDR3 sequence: CASSYRAGGAETQYF. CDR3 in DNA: TGTGCCAGCAGTTACCGGGCGGGAGGGGCAGAGACCCAGTACTTC.

The CDR3 loop is CASSPGTSGPSYEQYF. CDR3 sequence (DNA): TGTGCCAGCAGCCCGGGGACTAGCGGGCCATCCTACGAGCAGTACTTC. The chain couples TRBV7-3 to TRBJ2-7; TRBD2 matches 12 bases. Germline V gene sequence: CDR1 SGHTA, CDR2 FQGTGA. V shed 5 bases and J 1 base; nucleotides not matched to a gene: 6. CDR3 length equals 16 residues. Supplemented by reference TRBV7-3 and TRBJ2-7, the full variable domain reads GAGVSQTPSNKVTEKGKYVELRCDPISGHTALYWYRQSLGQGPEFLIYFQGTGAADDSGLPNDRFFAVRPEGSVSTLKIQRTERGDSAVYLCASSPGTSGPSYEQYFGPGTRLTVT.

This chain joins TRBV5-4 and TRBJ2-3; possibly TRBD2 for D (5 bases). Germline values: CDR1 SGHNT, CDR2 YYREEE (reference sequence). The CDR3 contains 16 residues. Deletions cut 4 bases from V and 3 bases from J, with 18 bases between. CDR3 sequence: CASSPGSSIPTDTQYF. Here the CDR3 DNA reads TGTGCCAGCAGCCCGGGCTCTAGCATTCCAACAGATACGCAGTATTTT.

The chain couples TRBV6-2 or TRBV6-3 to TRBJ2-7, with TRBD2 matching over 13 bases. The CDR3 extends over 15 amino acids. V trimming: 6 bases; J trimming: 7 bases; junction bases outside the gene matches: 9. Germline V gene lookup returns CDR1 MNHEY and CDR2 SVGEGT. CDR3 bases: TGTGCCAGCAGCTATATTAGGACTAGCGGGAGTGAGCAGTACTTC. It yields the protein CASSYIRTSGSEQYF.

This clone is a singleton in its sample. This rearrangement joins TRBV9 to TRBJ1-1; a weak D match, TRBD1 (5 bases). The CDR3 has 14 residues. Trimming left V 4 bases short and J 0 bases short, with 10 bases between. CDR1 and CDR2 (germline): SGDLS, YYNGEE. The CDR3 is CASSPGPMNTEAFF. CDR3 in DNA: TGTGCCAGCAGCCCAGGGCCCATGAACACTGAAGCTTTCTTT.